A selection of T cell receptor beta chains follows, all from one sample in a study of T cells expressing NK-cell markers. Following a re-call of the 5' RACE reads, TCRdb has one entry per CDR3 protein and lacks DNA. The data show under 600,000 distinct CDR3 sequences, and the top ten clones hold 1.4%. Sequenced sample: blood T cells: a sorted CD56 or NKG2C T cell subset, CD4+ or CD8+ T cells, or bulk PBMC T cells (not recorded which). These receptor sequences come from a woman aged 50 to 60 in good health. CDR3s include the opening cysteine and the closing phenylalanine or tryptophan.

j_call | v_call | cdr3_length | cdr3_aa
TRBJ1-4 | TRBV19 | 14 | CASNRGTPGEKLFF
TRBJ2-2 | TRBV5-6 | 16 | CASSSSSGRAPGELFF
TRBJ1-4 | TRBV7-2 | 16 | CASSRGQGIVGEKLFF
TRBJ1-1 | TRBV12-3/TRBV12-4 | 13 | CASSLTTSTEAFF
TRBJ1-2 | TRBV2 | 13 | CASSEALRDGYTF
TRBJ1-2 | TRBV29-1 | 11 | CSVEGNGGYTF
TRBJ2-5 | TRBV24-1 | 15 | CATSDSYRGPETQYF
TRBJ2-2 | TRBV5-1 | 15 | CASSPGTVGSGELFF
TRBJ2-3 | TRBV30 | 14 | CACSSDSSTDTQYF
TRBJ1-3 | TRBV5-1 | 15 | CASRPGTGRGNTIYF
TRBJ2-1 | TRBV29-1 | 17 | CSVEEISGAGSYNEQFF
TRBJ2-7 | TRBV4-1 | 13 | CATSGGPLREQYF
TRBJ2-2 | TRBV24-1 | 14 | CATKSGPQTGELFF
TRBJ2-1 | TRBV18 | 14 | CASSQGPSPNEQFF
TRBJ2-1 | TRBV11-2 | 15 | CASISLAGGHNEQFF
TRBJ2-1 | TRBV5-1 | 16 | CASRLGGVRGRNEQFF
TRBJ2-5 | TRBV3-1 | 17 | CASSRRSEPLYQETQYF
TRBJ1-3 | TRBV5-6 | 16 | CASSFSPGDPGNTIYF
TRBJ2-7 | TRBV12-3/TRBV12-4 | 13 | CASSWHLREEQYF
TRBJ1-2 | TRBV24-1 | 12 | CATSAPAGGYTF
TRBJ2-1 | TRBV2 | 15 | CASNKRREGEGEQFF
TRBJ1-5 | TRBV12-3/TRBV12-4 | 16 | CASSRSGTVSNQPQHF
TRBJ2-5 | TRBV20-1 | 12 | CSAMERSETQYF
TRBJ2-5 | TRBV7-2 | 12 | CASSFSEGTQYF
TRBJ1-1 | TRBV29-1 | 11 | CSVGSGFEAFF
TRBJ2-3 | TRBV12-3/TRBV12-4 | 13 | CASRVRKTDTQYF
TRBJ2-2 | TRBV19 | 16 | CASSPDGGGGTGELFF
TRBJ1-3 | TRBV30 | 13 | CAWSGGIGNTIYF
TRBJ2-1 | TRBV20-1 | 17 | CSARLLAGGASYNEQFF
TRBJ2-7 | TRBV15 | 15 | CATSRGTGTLYEQYF
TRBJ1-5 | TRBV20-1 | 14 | CSARLAGGNQPQHF
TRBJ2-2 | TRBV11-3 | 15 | CASSPKPLASGELFF
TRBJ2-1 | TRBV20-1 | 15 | CSAPKLAAIPNEQFF
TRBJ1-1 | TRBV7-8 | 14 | CASSESSGTVEAFF
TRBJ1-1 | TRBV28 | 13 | CASSDRGTTEAFF
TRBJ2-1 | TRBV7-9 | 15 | CASSPARRRNNEQFF
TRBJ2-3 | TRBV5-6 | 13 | CASGTGGIDTQYF
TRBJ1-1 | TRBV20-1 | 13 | CSASPTGGGATFF
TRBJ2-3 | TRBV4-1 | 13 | CASSQGLGESQYF
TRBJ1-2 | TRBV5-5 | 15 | CASSQPGTGGRGYTF
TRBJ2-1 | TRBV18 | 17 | CASSRETSGRTTGGKFF
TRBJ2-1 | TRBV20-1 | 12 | CSARGVSYEQFF
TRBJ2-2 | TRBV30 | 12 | CAWAQGSGELFF
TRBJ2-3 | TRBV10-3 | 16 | CAISRGLAGGPDTQYF
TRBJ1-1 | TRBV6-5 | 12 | CASWGRGTEAFF
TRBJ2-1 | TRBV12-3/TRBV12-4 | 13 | CASSLRGIDEQFF
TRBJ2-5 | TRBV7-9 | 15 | CASSLTHLYQETQYF
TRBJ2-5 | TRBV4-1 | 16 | CASSQGAGNPQETQYF
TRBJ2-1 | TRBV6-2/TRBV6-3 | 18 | CASSYSPPTSGIYNEQFF
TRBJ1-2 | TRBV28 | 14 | CASSSGTVYYGYTF
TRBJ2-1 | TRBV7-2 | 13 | CASSLRGDNEQFF
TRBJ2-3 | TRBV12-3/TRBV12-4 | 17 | CASRHQSGLASTDTQYF
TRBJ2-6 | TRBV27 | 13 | CASSLGQGRVLTF
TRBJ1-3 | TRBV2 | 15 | CASSARLSSGNTIYF
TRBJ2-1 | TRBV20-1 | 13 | CSASLGATNEQFF
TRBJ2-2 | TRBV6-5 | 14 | CASSALQVVGELFF
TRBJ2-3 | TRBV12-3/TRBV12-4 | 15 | CASSFSASSTDTQYF
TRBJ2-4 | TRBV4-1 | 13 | CASSQVMDLRQYF
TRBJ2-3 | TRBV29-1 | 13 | CSAPAGGGDTQYF
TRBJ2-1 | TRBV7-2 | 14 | CASSSRAYLNEQFF